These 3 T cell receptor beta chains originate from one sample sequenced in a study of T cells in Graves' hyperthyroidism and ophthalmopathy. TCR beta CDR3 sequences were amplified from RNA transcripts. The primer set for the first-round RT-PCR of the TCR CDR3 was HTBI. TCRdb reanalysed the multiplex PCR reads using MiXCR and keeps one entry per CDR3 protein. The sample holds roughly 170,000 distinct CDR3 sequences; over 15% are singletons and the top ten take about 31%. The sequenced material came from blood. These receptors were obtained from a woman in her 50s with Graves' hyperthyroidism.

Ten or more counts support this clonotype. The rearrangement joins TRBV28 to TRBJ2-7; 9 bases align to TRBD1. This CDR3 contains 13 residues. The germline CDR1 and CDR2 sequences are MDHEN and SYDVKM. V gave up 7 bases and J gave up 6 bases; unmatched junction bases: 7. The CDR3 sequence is CASKGTGPREQYF. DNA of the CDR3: TGTGCCAGCAAAGGGACAGGGCCTCGCGAGCAGTACTTC. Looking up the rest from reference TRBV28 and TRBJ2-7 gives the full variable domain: DVKVTQSSRYLVKRTGEKVFLECVQDMDHENMFWYRQDPGLGLRLIYFSYDVKMKEKGDIPEGYSVSREKKERFSLILESASTNQTSMYLCASKGTGPREQYFGPGTRLTVT.

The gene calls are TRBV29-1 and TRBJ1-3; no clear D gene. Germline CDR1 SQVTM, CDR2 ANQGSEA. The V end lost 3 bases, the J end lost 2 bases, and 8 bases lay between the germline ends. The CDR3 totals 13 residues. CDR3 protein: CSVEGFPGNTIYF. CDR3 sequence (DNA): TGCAGCGTTGAGGGATTCCCTGGAAACACCATATATTTT.

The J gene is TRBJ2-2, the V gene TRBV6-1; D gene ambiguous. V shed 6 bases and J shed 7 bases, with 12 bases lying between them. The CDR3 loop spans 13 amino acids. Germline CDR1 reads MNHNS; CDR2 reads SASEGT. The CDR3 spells CASSPHVGGELFF. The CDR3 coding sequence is TGTGCCAGCAGCCCACACGTGGGCGGGGAGCTGTTTTTT.